The rows below give T cell receptor beta chains drawn from one sample of a study of cytomegalovirus exposure and HLA in healthy donors. TCRdb's copy holds only in-frame clones and misses some; the assay was immunoSEQ multiplex PCR. The sample has 85,000 to 130,000 clones; around 80% are singletons. Specimen: PBMCs. These receptors were obtained from a woman aged 18-30 years in good health and CMV-seronegative. The CDR3 runs from the conserved cysteine through the conserved F or W. A D gene is named only where the DNA matches it firmly. The size field is filled for only some rows; it gives once, few, many or a size class.

CASSPGTGNTGELFF,TGTGCCAGCAGTCCCGGGACAGGGAACACCGGGGAGCTGTTTTTT,TRBD1,many,TRBJ2-2,TRBV6-4
CASSSSSVHNEQFF,TGTGCCAGCAGTTCATCTAGCGTCCACAATGAGCAGTTCTTC,-,-,TRBJ2-1,TRBV27
CASSARQGSYNEQFF,TGTGCCAGTAGTGCCCGACAGGGATCCTACAATGAGCAGTTCTTC,TRBD1,-,TRBJ2-1,TRBV19
CASLPGQAHYEQYF,TGTGCCAGCTTGCCTGGACAGGCCCACTACGAGCAGTACTTC,TRBD1,-,TRBJ2-7,TRBV28
CASREKGVKPQHF,TGTGCCAGCAGGGAAAAAGGGGTGAAGCCCCAGCATTTT,-,-,TRBJ1-5,TRBV28
CASSYSGLAKNIQYF,TGTGCCAGCAGTTACTCGGGGCTAGCCAAAAACATTCAGTACTTC,-,-,TRBJ2-4,TRBV6-5
CASSYRTSGGAFFTDTQYF,TGTGCCAGCAGCTACCGGACTAGCGGGGGGGCCTTCTTCACAGATACGCAGTATTTT,TRBD2,-,TRBJ2-3,TRBV11-3
CASSSGQGSGNQPQHF,TGTGCCAGTAGTAGTGGACAGGGGAGCGGCAATCAGCCCCAGCATTTT,TRBD1,-,TRBJ1-5,TRBV19
CAWSGGAAGGPGANVLTF,TGTGCCTGGAGTGGGGGCGCAGCCGGGGGGCCTGGGGCCAACGTCCTGACTTTC,-,-,TRBJ2-6,TRBV30
CASSQPGTGTDTGELFF,TGTGCCAGCAGTCAACCCGGGACAGGGACGGACACCGGGGAGCTGTTTTTT,TRBD1,-,TRBJ2-2,TRBV7-6
CASSLFAVLGGVADTQYF,TGTGCCAGCAGCTTATTCGCGGTGCTAGGGGGTGTGGCAGATACGCAGTATTTT,-,-,TRBJ2-3,TRBV7-3
CASSSGLAGGITDTQYF,TGTGCCAGCAGCTCGGGACTAGCGGGGGGGATCACAGATACGCAGTATTTT,TRBD2,-,TRBJ2-3,TRBV7-2
CASSYHDRGAYEQYF,TGTGCCAGCAGTTACCACGACAGGGGCGCCTACGAGCAGTACTTC,TRBD1,-,TRBJ2-7,TRBV6-5
CASSQDGTSGSMDTQYF,TGTGCCAGCAGCCAAGATGGGACTAGCGGGAGCATGGATACGCAGTATTTT,TRBD2,once,TRBJ2-3,TRBV4-2
CASSADSPFNEKLFF,TGTGCCAGCAGTGCGGACAGCCCCTTTAATGAAAAACTGTTTTTT,-,-,TRBJ1-4,TRBV25-1
CASSPTRAGGGPPGNEQYF,TGTGCCAGTAGCCCCACCCGAGCCGGCGGGGGCCCTCCGGGTAACGAGCAGTACTTC,-,-,TRBJ2-7,TRBV19
CAWSRGSGNFARDTQYF,TGTGCCTGGAGCAGGGGAAGCGGAAACTTCGCCAGAGATACGCAGTATTTT,-,-,TRBJ2-3,TRBV30
CASSSPLGGGEEKLFF,TGTGCCAGCAGTTCGCCCTTGGGAGGAGGGGAAGAAAAACTGTTTTTT,-,-,TRBJ1-4,TRBV28
CASRRTGLLHF,TGTGCCAGCAGGCGGACAGGGCTCCTCCACTTT,TRBD1,-,TRBJ1-6,TRBV6-5
CSVEGAGQDEQYF,TGCAGCGTTGAAGGAGCAGGGCAGGACGAGCAGTACTTC,-,-,TRBJ2-7,TRBV29-1
CASSMPSGVTDTQYF,TGTGCCAGCAGCATGCCTAGCGGGGTCACAGATACGCAGTATTTT,TRBD2,-,TRBJ2-3,TRBV5-4
CASRQPGQQSGYTF,TGCGCCAGCAGGCAGCCGGGACAGCAATCTGGCTACACCTTC,TRBD1,-,TRBJ1-2,TRBV4-1
CASRPTDSTYEQYF,TGTGCCAGCAGACCGACAGATTCTACCTACGAGCAGTACTTC,-,-,TRBJ2-7,TRBV7-9
CASSRMRADTQYF,TGTGCCAGCAGCAGAATGAGGGCAGATACGCAGTATTTT,-,-,TRBJ2-3,TRBV14
CASSPRDRDNGYTF,TGTGCCAGCAGTCCGAGGGACAGGGATAATGGCTACACCTTC,TRBD1,-,TRBJ1-2,TRBV28
CASSVTGEITNEKLFF,TGTGCCAGCAGCGTAACAGGGGAGATAACTAATGAAAAACTGTTTTTT,TRBD1,-,TRBJ1-4,TRBV9
CASSYLGRAGELFF,TGTGCCAGCAGTTACTTGGGCCGCGCCGGGGAGCTGTTTTTT,-,-,TRBJ2-2,TRBV6-5
CASIGLALDEQYF,TGTGCCAGCATAGGACTAGCGCTTGACGAGCAGTACTTC,TRBD2,once,TRBJ2-7,TRBV2
CASSLYLRSFGYTF,TGTGCCAGCAGTTTATACCTACGGTCCTTTGGCTACACCTTC,-,-,TRBJ1-2,TRBV28
CAWIPGRDRDSPLHF,TGTGCCTGGATCCCCGGGCGTGACAGGGATTCACCCCTCCACTTT,TRBD1,once,TRBJ1-6,TRBV30
CAWSLSGRIQKRETQYF,TGTGCCTGGAGTCTTAGCGGGAGAATCCAGAAAAGGGAGACCCAGTACTTC,TRBD2,-,TRBJ2-5,TRBV30
CASSASGDLSPLHF,TGTGCCAGCAGTGCATCAGGGGACCTTTCACCCCTCCACTTT,-,-,TRBJ1-6,TRBV6-5
CASSKVRTGGKRHTRELFF,TGTGCCAGCAGCAAAGTACGGACAGGGGGCAAAAGACACACCAGGGAGCTGTTTTTT,-,-,TRBJ2-2,TRBV21-1
CASSLAPAGAGADTQYF,TGTGCCAGCAGCTTAGCGCCAGCGGGGGCCGGGGCAGATACGCAGTATTTT,TRBD2,once,TRBJ2-3,TRBV7-2
CASRRLAQNTDTQYF,TGTGCCAGCCGCCGACTAGCGCAGAACACAGATACGCAGTATTTT,TRBD2,-,TRBJ2-3,TRBV7-9
CASSKRIAGRCNNEQFF,TGTGCCAGCAGCAAACGAATAGCGGGGAGGTGTAACAATGAGCAGTTCTTC,-,-,TRBJ2-1,TRBV21-1
CASSLTAGGNTEAFF,TGTGCCAGCAGTTTGACAGCCGGGGGAAACACTGAAGCTTTCTTT,-,-,TRBJ1-1,TRBV27
CASSSASGGYNEQFF,TGTGCCAGTAGTTCGGCAAGCGGCGGGTACAATGAGCAGTTCTTC,-,-,TRBJ2-1,TRBV19
CASSPREFQYEQYF,TGTGCCAGCAGTCCGAGGGAGTTCCAATACGAGCAGTACTTC,-,-,TRBJ2-7,TRBV5-4
CASSRGQGPYEQYF,TGTGCCAGTAGTCGGGGACAGGGCCCCTACGAGCAGTACTTC,TRBD1,-,TRBJ2-7,TRBV19
CASSSRDEQYF,TGCGCCAGCAGCTCCCGGGACGAGCAGTACTTC,-,once,TRBJ2-7,TRBV4-1
CASSEGGANYGYTF,TGTGCCAGCAGCGAAGGGGGAGCTAACTATGGCTACACCTTC,-,-,TRBJ1-2,TRBV5-6
CASSLAGGQAPYEQYF,TGTGCCAGCAGCTTGGCCGGAGGACAGGCCCCCTACGAGCAGTACTTC,TRBD1,-,TRBJ2-7,TRBV5-5
CASSIDFGQGAQPQHF,TGTGCCAGTAGTATAGACTTCGGACAGGGGGCTCAGCCCCAGCATTTT,TRBD1,-,TRBJ1-5,TRBV19
CASRDRGLQETQYF,TGTGCCAGCAGGGACAGGGGCCTCCAAGAGACCCAGTACTTC,TRBD1,once,TRBJ2-5,TRBV6-1
CASSEGGGSGELFF,TGTGCCAGCAGTGAAGGTGGGGGCTCTGGGGAGCTGTTTTTT,-,few,TRBJ2-2,TRBV6-5
CASSFGPGQGSNSPLHF,TGCGCCAGCAGCTTTGGTCCGGGACAGGGGTCTAATTCACCCCTCCACTTT,TRBD1,once,TRBJ1-6,TRBV5-1
CASSFLAGGPTDTQYF,TGTGCCAGCAGCTTTTTAGCGGGAGGGCCAACAGATACGCAGTATTTT,TRBD2,once,TRBJ2-3,TRBV5-6
CASSMVVNTEAFF,TGCGCCAGCAGCATGGTCGTGAACACTGAAGCTTTCTTT,-,few,TRBJ1-1,TRBV5-1
CASSRGTGYQPQHF,TGTGCCAGCAGCCGTGGGACAGGGTATCAGCCCCAGCATTTT,TRBD1,-,TRBJ1-5,TRBV5-8
CASSLGPGYSYEQYF,TGTGCCAGCAGCTTAGGACCGGGATATTCCTACGAGCAGTACTTC,-,-,TRBJ2-7,TRBV7-8
CASSLFEAGGYGYNEQFF,TGTGCCAGCAGCTTATTTGAAGCGGGAGGTTACGGATACAATGAGCAGTTCTTC,TRBD2,-,TRBJ2-1,TRBV11-2
CASSIRGPGGEKLFF,TGTGCCAGTAGTATACGGGGGCCGGGAGGTGAAAAACTGTTTTTT,-,-,TRBJ1-4,TRBV19
CASRPGGRETQYF,TGTGCCAGCAGACCAGGGGGCCGGGAGACCCAGTACTTC,TRBD1,once,TRBJ2-5,TRBV7-6
CASTKRLLARTDTQYF,TGTGCCAGCACCAAAAGGTTACTAGCGCGCACAGATACGCAGTATTTT,TRBD2,-,TRBJ2-3,TRBV27
CASSLDGGSFSYEQYF,TGCGCCAGCAGCTTGGATGGCGGGTCTTTCTCCTACGAGCAGTACTTC,-,-,TRBJ2-7,TRBV5-1
CASSVSGSFWNEQFF,TGTGCCAGCAGTGTTAGCGGGAGTTTTTGGAATGAGCAGTTCTTC,TRBD2,-,TRBJ2-1,TRBV25-1
CASSEELAGETQYF,TGTGCCAGCAGTGAGGAACTAGCGGGAGAGACCCAGTACTTC,TRBD2,-,TRBJ2-5,TRBV2